This is a list of T cell receptor beta chains from one sample in a study of control samples from healthy donors and cancer patients. The repertoire was sequenced with immunoSEQ multiplex PCR; TCRdb's copy has only in-frame clones and lacks some. Of 70,000 to 75,000 clones in the sample, approximately 94% were seen once. Sequencing was carried out using blood. These receptors were obtained from a woman in her twenties or thirties in good health. Each CDR3 is given with its conserved first and last residue. Fields, in order: V gene, D gene, clone size, J gene, CDR3 protein, CDR3 DNA. A D gene is named only where the DNA matches it firmly. Size values are once, few and many counts, or a class for expanded clones, and some rows have none.

v_gene: TRBV19
d_gene: .
abundance: .
j_gene: TRBJ1-1
CDR3aa: CASSIFHSSNTEAFF
CDR3nt: TGTGCCAGTAGTATTTTTCACAGCTCAAACACTGAAGCTTTCTTT

v_gene: TRBV27
d_gene: .
abundance: once
j_gene: TRBJ1-2
CDR3aa: CASRYRGGTYGYTF
CDR3nt: TGTGCCAGCCGCTATAGGGGGGGAACCTATGGCTACACCTTC

v_gene: TRBV2
d_gene: TRBD2
abundance: .
j_gene: TRBJ2-3
CDR3aa: CASSGGSGYTDTQYF
CDR3nt: TGTGCCAGCAGTGGAGGTAGCGGGTACACAGATACGCAGTATTTT

v_gene: TRBV19
d_gene: TRBD1
abundance: .
j_gene: TRBJ2-3
CDR3aa: CASSTPGQVTDTQYF
CDR3nt: TGTGCCAGTAGTACCCCGGGACAGGTCACAGATACGCAGTATTTT

v_gene: TRBV7-3
d_gene: .
abundance: .
j_gene: TRBJ1-1
CDR3aa: CASSLGYGMNTEAFF
CDR3nt: TGTGCCAGCAGCTTAGGTTACGGGATGAACACTGAAGCTTTCTTT

v_gene: TRBV5-1
d_gene: .
abundance: .
j_gene: TRBJ2-3
CDR3aa: CASSLAWLEGDTQYF
CDR3nt: TGCGCCAGCAGCTTGGCCTGGCTAGAGGGAGATACGCAGTATTTT

v_gene: TRBV27
d_gene: .
abundance: .
j_gene: TRBJ2-7
CDR3aa: CASSSAIHEQYF
CDR3nt: TGTGCCAGCAGTTCCGCGATCCACGAGCAGTACTTC

v_gene: TRBV2
d_gene: .
abundance: .
j_gene: TRBJ1-2
CDR3aa: CASSVSPVNVNYGYTF
CDR3nt: TGTGCCAGCAGTGTTTCCCCGGTTAATGTTAACTATGGCTACACCTTC

v_gene: TRBV6-5
d_gene: .
abundance: .
j_gene: TRBJ1-5
CDR3aa: CASSPRRGSNQPQHF
CDR3nt: TGTGCCAGCAGCCCCCGCAGGGGAAGCAATCAGCCCCAGCATTTT

v_gene: TRBV6-6
d_gene: .
abundance: .
j_gene: TRBJ1-2
CDR3aa: CATQGFFGYTF
CDR3nt: TGTGCCACACAGGGATTTTTTGGCTACACCTTC

v_gene: TRBV3-1/TRBV3-2
d_gene: .
abundance: .
j_gene: TRBJ1-4
CDR3aa: CASSPGVDGKLFF
CDR3nt: TGTGCCAGCAGCCCCGGGGTAGACGGAAAACTGTTTTTT

v_gene: TRBV7-2
d_gene: .
abundance: .
j_gene: TRBJ1-3
CDR3aa: CASRFPTDSASGNTIYF
CDR3nt: TGTGCCAGCAGGTTCCCTACCGACAGCGCCTCTGGAAACACCATATATTTT

v_gene: TRBV4-1
d_gene: TRBD1
abundance: once
j_gene: TRBJ2-5
CDR3aa: CASSRGQGVETQYF
CDR3nt: TGCGCCAGCAGCCGCGGACAGGGGGTCGAGACCCAGTACTTC

v_gene: TRBV5-4
d_gene: .
abundance: .
j_gene: TRBJ1-1
CDR3aa: CASRGVGTEAFF
CDR3nt: TGTGCCAGCCGGGGGGTTGGCACTGAAGCTTTCTTT

v_gene: TRBV2
d_gene: .
abundance: few
j_gene: TRBJ2-1
CDR3aa: CASSVRSYNEQFF
CDR3nt: TGTGCCAGCAGTGTCCGATCCTACAATGAGCAGTTCTTC

v_gene: TRBV27
d_gene: .
abundance: .
j_gene: TRBJ2-3
CDR3aa: CASSLVLGGTDTQYF
CDR3nt: TGTGCCAGCAGTTTAGTCCTGGGGGGCACAGATACGCAGTATTTT

v_gene: TRBV14
d_gene: .
abundance: .
j_gene: TRBJ1-1
CDR3aa: CASSLYAQTVGTEAFF
CDR3nt: TGTGCCAGCAGCCTCTATGCTCAGACAGTGGGGACTGAAGCTTTCTTT

v_gene: TRBV19
d_gene: .
abundance: .
j_gene: TRBJ1-6
CDR3aa: CASSMGLFSPLHF
CDR3nt: TGTGCCAGTAGTATGGGGCTTTTTTCACCCCTCCACTTT

v_gene: TRBV27
d_gene: TRBD1
abundance: .
j_gene: TRBJ1-2
CDR3aa: CASRRTGQYYGYTF
CDR3nt: TGTGCCAGCAGGCGGACAGGGCAGTACTATGGCTACACCTTC

v_gene: TRBV27
d_gene: .
abundance: .
j_gene: TRBJ1-1
CDR3aa: CASSLLPVGNTEAFF
CDR3nt: TGTGCCAGCAGTTTACTGCCGGTGGGGAACACTGAAGCTTTCTTT

v_gene: TRBV5-1
d_gene: .
abundance: .
j_gene: TRBJ1-1
CDR3aa: CASSLRGDMNTEAFF
CDR3nt: TGCGCCAGCAGCTTGCGGGGGGACATGAACACTGAAGCTTTCTTT

v_gene: TRBV27
d_gene: .
abundance: .
j_gene: TRBJ1-1
CDR3aa: CASSLRFGHTEAFF
CDR3nt: TGTGCCAGCAGCCTCCGGTTTGGGCACACTGAAGCTTTCTTT

v_gene: TRBV6-5
d_gene: TRBD1
abundance: .
j_gene: TRBJ1-2
CDR3aa: CASSRTGTDNYGYTF
CDR3nt: TGTGCCAGCAGTCGTACCGGGACAGACAACTATGGCTACACCTTC

v_gene: TRBV28
d_gene: .
abundance: .
j_gene: TRBJ1-3
CDR3aa: CASRPDSSGNTIYF
CDR3nt: TGTGCCAGCCGACCTGACAGCTCTGGAAACACCATATATTTT

v_gene: TRBV7-9
d_gene: .
abundance: .
j_gene: TRBJ1-1
CDR3aa: CASSSSSDTEAFF
CDR3nt: TGTGCCAGCAGCTCATCCAGTGACACTGAAGCTTTCTTT

v_gene: TRBV4-1
d_gene: TRBD1
abundance: .
j_gene: TRBJ1-4
CDR3aa: CASRGDSQGKLFF
CDR3nt: TGCGCCAGCAGGGGGGACAGTCAAGGAAAACTGTTTTTT

v_gene: TRBV11-3
d_gene: .
abundance: .
j_gene: TRBJ1-2
CDR3aa: CASTTGDYGYTF
CDR3nt: TGTGCCAGCACGACGGGGGACTATGGCTACACCTTC

v_gene: TRBV5-1
d_gene: .
abundance: .
j_gene: TRBJ1-2
CDR3aa: CASSLGQGGGYGYTF
CDR3nt: TGCGCCAGCAGCTTGGGGCAGGGCGGCGGCTATGGCTACACCTTC